This TCR beta chain was found in a study of blood T cell repertoires in COVID-19 (dated by TCRdb to about 2020). Study-wide context: Collaborator samples came from the United States, Italy and Spain and covered acute and convalescent phases of COVID-19. The repertoires were released in a freely available public database intended as a resource for research on the immune response to SARS-CoV-2. The material from the prospective study consisted of cDNA or gDNA derived from T cells, B-cell-depleted T cells, or PBMCs. Nearly every sample came with metadata listing a de-identified subject ID, COVID-19 status, age in years and sex. The samples were drawn from the first 160 participants of the ongoing ImmuneRACE study and from 950 to 1,500 subjects provided by 6 global collaborators. Subjects who had been exposed to COVID-19, were actively infected with it, or had recovered from it provided the deeply sampled blood TCRbeta repertoires that made up the dataset. Where HLA class I and class II types were available, the types were taken from metadata supplied by the sample provider, not from assay-based typing.

TCRbeta CDR3 regions were amplified from genomic DNA using the immunoSEQ Assay, a bias-controlled multiplex PCR. In the original analysis: The number of nucleated cells in each sample was estimated from the amplification of reference gene primers within the assay. Sequence reads were collapsed and filtered to measure the absolute abundance of every unique TCRbeta CDR3 rearrangement. For each sample, productive Simpson clonality was calculated by taking the square root of Simpson's diversity index across productive rearrangements. TCRdb stores this immuneACCESS table with in-frame sequences only. Part of the clones is absent; in the studies checked, under half of the shortfall reflects unresolved V genes, and no reason is known for the rest. V, J and clone size are taken as reported in that table, and D and trimming were inferred from the DNA itself. For this sample the table gives approximately 250,000 clones, of which more than 80% were detected only once. 4.1% of the sample goes to the ten largest clones.

Participants in the prospective study were enrolled through a virtual design, were aged roughly 18 to 100 years, and lived in roughly 25 United States geographic areas. In the prospective study, participants were assigned to cohorts based on the clinical history participants reported in a screening survey and a study questionnaire. In the prospective study, mobile phlebotomists collected whole blood, serum and a nasopharyngeal or oropharyngeal swab from each participant. Over a roughly two-month period, participants in the prospective study had the option of providing additional blood draws and questionnaires. Prospective study blood samples were shipped either frozen or at room temperature before DNA extraction. Study-wide findings and limitations: Clinical and demographic metadata were provided uncurated, with the amount varying by source and participant.

Notes on this clone: No cognate antigen has been identified for it. No qualities accompany the bases; no much larger clone lies one base away.

The CDR3, cysteine through phenylalanine, is 14 amino acids long. Of all the DNA, just the CDR3 is kept, 42 bases in frame from base 1. In the germline V gene (reference sequence), CDR1 corresponds to MNHEY and CDR2 to SMNVEV. The germline ends are 9 bases apart after V is trimmed by 2 bases and J by 7 bases. The source of this sequence is a woman younger than 45 with acute COVID-19. The chain is made from TRBV27 and TRBJ1-6, with no confidently assigned D gene. The sample comprised PBMCs or T cells enriched from blood (not recorded which). The nucleotide sequence is TGTGCCAGCAGTTTAGAACAGCAAAATTCACCCCTCCACTTT. This gives the protein CASSLEQQNSPLHF.